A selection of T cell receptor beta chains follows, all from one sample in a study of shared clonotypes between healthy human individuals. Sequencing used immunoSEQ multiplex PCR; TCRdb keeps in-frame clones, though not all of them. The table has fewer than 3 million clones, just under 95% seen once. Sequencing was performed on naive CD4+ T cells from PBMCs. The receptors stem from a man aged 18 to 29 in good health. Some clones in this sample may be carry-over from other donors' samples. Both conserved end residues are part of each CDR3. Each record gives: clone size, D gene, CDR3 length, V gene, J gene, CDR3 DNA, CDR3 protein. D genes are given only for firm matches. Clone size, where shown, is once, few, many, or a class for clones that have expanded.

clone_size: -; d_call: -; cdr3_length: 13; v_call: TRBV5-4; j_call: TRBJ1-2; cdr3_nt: TGTGCCAGCAGGCTGGCAGGAATAGGCGGCTACACCTTC; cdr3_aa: CASRLAGIGGYTF
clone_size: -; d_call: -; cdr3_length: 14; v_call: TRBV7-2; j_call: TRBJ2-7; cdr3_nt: TGTGCCAGCAGCTTAGCCCTGGGGACGGGCGAGCAGTACTTC; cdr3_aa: CASSLALGTGEQYF
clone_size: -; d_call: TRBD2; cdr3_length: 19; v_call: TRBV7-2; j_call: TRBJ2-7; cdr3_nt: TGTGCCAGCAGCACTCGGACTAGCGGGAGTTCTGTCGTGGTGGGCGAGCAGTACTTC; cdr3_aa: CASSTRTSGSSVVVGEQYF
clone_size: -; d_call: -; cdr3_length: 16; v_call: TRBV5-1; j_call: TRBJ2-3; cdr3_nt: TGCGCCAGCAGCCTGGCTGGGTCGCAGGGAGGAGATACGCAGTATTTT; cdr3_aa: CASSLAGSQGGDTQYF
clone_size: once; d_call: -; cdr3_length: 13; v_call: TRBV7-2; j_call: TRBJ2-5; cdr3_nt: TGTGCCAGCAGCAGAGGGTCCCAAGAGACCCAGTACTTC; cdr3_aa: CASSRGSQETQYF
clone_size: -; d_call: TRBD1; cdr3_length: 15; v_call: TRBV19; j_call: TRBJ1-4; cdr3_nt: TGTGCCAGTACGCAACCCGGACAGGGCAGTGAAAAACTGTTTTTT; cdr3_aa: CASTQPGQGSEKLFF
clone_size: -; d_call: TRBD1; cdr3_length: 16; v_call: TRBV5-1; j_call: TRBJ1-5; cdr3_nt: TGCGCCAGCAGCTCGACGGGACAGGGGGAGGGTCAGCCCCAGCATTTT; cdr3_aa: CASSSTGQGEGQPQHF
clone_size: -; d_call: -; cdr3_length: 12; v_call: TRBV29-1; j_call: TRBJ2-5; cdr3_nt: TGCAGCGTTGCCACGTCACTAGAGACCCAGTACTTC; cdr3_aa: CSVATSLETQYF
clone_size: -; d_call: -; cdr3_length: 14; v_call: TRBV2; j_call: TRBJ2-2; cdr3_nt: TGTGCCAGCAGTACCGGGACCGACACCGGGGAGCTGTTTTTT; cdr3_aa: CASSTGTDTGELFF
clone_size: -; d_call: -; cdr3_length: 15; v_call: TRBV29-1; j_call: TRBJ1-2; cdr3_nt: TGCAGCGTTGAGGGAACAGGAGATAGGAACTATGGCTACACCTTC; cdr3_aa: CSVEGTGDRNYGYTF
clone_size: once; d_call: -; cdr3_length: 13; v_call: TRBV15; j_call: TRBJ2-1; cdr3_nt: TGTGCCACCAGCAGAGGTGAACGGGGGGCACAGTTCTTC; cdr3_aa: CATSRGERGAQFF
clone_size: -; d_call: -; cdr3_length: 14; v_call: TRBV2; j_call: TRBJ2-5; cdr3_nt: TGTGCCAGCAGTGGGTCGACAGGGAGGGAGACCCAGTACTTC; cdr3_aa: CASSGSTGRETQYF
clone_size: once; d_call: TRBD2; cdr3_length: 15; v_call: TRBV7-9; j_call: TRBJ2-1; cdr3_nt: TGTGCCAGCAGCTTCAGCGGGAGGGCCTACAATGAGCAGTTCTTC; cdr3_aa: CASSFSGRAYNEQFF
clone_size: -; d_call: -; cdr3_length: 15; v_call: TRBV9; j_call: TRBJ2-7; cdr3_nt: TGTGCCAGCAGCGTAGGTCTGGCGGAATCCTACGAGCAGTACTTC; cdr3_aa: CASSVGLAESYEQYF
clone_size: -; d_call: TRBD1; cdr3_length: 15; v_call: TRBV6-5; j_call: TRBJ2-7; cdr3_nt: TGTGCCAGCAGTTCCGGGACAGGGGGGGGGAAAGAGCAGTACTTC; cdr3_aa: CASSSGTGGGKEQYF
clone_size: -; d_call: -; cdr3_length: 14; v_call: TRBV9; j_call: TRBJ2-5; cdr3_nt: TGTGCCAGCAGCGTAGGAACAAACCAAGAGACCCAGTACTTC; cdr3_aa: CASSVGTNQETQYF
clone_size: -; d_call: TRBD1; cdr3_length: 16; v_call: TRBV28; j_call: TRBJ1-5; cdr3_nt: TGTGCCAGCAGTTTATCCCTTGACAGGGTGAATCAGCCCCAGCATTTT; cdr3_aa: CASSLSLDRVNQPQHF
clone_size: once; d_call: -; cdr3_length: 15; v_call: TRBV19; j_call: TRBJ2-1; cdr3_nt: TGTGCCAGTAGGGAGGGTCGCGGAGGGGGCAATGAGCAGTTCTTC; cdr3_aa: CASREGRGGGNEQFF
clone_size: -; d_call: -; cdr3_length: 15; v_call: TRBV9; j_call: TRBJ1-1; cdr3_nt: TGTGCCAGCAGCAACCACCCCTCCGGGGCCACTGAAGCTTTCTTT; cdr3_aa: CASSNHPSGATEAFF
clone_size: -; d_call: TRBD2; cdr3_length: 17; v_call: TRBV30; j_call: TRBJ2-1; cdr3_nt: TGTGCCTCCGGGGGGGGAACTAGCCGAAGCTCCTACAATGAGCAGTTCTTC; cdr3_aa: CASGGGTSRSSYNEQFF
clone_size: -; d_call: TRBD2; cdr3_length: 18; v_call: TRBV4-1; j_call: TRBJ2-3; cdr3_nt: TGCGCCAGCAGCCATGGAGGGGCGGGAGACCTCCGGGGCGGTACGCAGTATTTT; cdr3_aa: CASSHGGAGDLRGGTQYF
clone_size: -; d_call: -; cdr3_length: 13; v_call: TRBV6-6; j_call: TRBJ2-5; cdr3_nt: TGTGCCAGCAGTTTTACACTCCAAGAGACCCAGTACTTC; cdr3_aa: CASSFTLQETQYF
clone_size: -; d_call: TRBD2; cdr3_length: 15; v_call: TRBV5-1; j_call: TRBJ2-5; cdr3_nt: TGCGCCAGCAGCTTGGGACTAGCGGGCCCAGAGACCCAGTACTTC; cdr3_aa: CASSLGLAGPETQYF
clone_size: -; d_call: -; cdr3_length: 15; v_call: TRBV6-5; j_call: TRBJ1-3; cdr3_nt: TGTGCCAGCAGTTACTCCTCTGGCTCTGGAAACACCATATATTTT; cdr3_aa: CASSYSSGSGNTIYF
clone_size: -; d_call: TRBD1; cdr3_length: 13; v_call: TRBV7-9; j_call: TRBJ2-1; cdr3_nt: TGTGCCAGCAGCCGGATACAGGGGAATGAGCAGTTCTTC; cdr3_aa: CASSRIQGNEQFF
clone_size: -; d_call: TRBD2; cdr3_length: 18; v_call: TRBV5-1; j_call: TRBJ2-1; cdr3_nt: TGCGCCAGCAGCTTGGGGGGACTAGCGGGAGGTACCTACAATGAGCAGTTCTTC; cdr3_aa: CASSLGGLAGGTYNEQFF
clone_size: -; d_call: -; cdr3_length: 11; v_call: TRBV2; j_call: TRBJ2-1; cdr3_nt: TGTGCCAGCAGTGACGGGGATGAGCAGTTCTTC; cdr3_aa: CASSDGDEQFF
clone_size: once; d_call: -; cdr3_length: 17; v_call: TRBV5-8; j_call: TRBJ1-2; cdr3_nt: TGTGCCAGCAGTTACCTAGGGCCTTCACGATGGCATAATGGCTACACCTTC; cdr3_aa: CASSYLGPSRWHNGYTF
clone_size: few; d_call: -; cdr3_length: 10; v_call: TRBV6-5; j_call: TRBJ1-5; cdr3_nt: TGTGCCAGCAACCATCAGCCCCAGCATTTT; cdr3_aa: CASNHQPQHF
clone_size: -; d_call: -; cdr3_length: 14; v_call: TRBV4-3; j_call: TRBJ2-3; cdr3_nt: TGCGCCAGCAGCCCGTCGAGGCTGGCAGATACGCAGTATTTT; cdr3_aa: CASSPSRLADTQYF
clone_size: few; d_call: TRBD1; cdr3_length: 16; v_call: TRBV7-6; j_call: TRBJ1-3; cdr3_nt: TGTGCCAGCAGCTTGCGGTTGGGACAGGGGAGAAACACCATATATTTT; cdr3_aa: CASSLRLGQGRNTIYF
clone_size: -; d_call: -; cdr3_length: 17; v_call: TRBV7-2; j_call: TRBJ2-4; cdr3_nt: TGTGCCAGCAGCTTAATCCGACCCCCCCTAGCCAAAAACATTCAGTACTTC; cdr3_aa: CASSLIRPPLAKNIQYF
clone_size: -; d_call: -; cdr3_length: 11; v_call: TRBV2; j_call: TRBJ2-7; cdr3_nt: TGTGCCAGCAGTGAATTGGGCAGGGAGTACTTC; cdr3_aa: CASSELGREYF
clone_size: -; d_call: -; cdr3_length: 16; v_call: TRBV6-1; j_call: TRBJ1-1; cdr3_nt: TGTGCCAGCAGTGAAGTAGGGGGGTATGTGGGGACTGAAGCTTTCTTT; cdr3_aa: CASSEVGGYVGTEAFF
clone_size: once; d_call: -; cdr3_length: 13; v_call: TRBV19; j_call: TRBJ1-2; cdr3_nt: TGTGCCAGTAGTATAGACGGCAAATGGGGCTACACCTTC; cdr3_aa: CASSIDGKWGYTF
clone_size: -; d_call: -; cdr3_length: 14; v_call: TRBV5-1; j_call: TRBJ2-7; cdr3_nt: TGCGCCAGCAGCTTGTTATCCCCCGGTGCAGAGCAGTACTTC; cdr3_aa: CASSLLSPGAEQYF
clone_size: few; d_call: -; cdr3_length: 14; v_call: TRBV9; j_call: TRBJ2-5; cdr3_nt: TGTGCCAGCAGCGTAGCGGCAGCTCAAGAGACCCAGTACTTC; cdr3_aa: CASSVAAAQETQYF
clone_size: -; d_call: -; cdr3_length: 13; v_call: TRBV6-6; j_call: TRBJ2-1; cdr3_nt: TGTGCCAGCAAAATGGACTTATACAATGAGCAGTTCTTC; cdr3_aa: CASKMDLYNEQFF
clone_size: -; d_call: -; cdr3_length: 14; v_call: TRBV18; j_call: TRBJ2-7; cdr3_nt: TGTGCCAGCTCACCCACAAGGAACTCCTACGAGCAGTACTTC; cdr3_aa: CASSPTRNSYEQYF
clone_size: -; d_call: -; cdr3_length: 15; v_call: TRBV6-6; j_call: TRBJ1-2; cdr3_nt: TGTGCCAGCAGTTACCGGGGGGCGACTAACTATGGCTACACCTTC; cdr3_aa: CASSYRGATNYGYTF
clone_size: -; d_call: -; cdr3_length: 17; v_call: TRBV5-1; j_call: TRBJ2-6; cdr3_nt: TGCGCCAGCAGCACGGGGGCAGGGTATTCCGGGGCCAACGTCCTGACTTTC; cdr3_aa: CASSTGAGYSGANVLTF
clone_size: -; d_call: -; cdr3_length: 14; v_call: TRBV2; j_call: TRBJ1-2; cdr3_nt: TGTGCCAGCAGTTCCGCCGGGATGGAGCATGGCTACACCTTC; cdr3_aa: CASSSAGMEHGYTF
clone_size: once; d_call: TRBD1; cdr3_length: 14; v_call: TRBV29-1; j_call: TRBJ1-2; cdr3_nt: TGCAGCGTTGTGGGCGAGGGACAGGGGATGGGCTACACCTTC; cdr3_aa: CSVVGEGQGMGYTF
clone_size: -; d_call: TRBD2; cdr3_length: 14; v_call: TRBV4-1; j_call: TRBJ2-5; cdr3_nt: TGCGCCAGCAGCCACCTAGCGGGACAAGAGACCCAGTACTTC; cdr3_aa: CASSHLAGQETQYF
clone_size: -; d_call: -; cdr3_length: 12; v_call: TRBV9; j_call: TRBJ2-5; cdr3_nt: TGTGCCAGCAGCCCTCATGAGGAGACCCAGTACTTC; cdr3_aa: CASSPHEETQYF
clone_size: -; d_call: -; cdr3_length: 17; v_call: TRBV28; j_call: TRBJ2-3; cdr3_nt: TGTGCCAGCAGGGAGGGGGGCGGAGGATACAGGACAGATACGCAGTATTTT; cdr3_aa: CASREGGGGYRTDTQYF
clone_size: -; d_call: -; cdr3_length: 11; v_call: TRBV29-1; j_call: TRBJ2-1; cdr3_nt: TGCGGGGGGGCGGTGTACGATGAGCAGTTCTTC; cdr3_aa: CGGAVYDEQFF
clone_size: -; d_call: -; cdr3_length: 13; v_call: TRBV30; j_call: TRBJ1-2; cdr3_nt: TGTGCCTGGAGTGTAACGGGGCTTGTTGGCTACACCTTC; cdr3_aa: CAWSVTGLVGYTF
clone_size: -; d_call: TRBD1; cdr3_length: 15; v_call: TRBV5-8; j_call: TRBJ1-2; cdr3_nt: TGTGCCAGCAGCTGGGGCGACAGGGGGCTCCGACCCTACACCTTC; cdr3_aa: CASSWGDRGLRPYTF
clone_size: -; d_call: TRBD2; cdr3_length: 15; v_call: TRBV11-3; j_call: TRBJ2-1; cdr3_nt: TGTGCCAGCAGCGGAGGGACTAGCGGTTACAATGAGCAGTTCTTC; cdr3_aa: CASSGGTSGYNEQFF
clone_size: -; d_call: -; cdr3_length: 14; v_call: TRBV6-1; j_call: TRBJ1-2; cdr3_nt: TGTGCCAGCAGTACACAGGGCATAAACTATGGCTACACCTTC; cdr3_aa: CASSTQGINYGYTF
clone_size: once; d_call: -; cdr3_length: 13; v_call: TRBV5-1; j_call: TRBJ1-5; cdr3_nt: TGCGCCAGCAGCTTGGGTGGGGATCAGCCCCAGCATTTT; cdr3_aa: CASSLGGDQPQHF
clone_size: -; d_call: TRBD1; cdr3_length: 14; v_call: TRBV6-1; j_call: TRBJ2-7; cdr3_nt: TGTGCCAGCAGTCTAGAGGGGGCGCCCTACGAGCAGTACTTC; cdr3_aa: CASSLEGAPYEQYF
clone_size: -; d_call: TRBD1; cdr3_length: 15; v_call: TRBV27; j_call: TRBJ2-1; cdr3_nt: TGTGCCAGCAGTTTCAGGACAGGGACTTACAATGAGCAGTTCTTC; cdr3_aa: CASSFRTGTYNEQFF